Listed here is a single TCR beta chain. Its antigen is unidentified. The source of the sample is a study of cytomegalovirus exposure and HLA in healthy donors. Study outcomes and limitations: Later findings reportedly placed an Asian-associated ancestry cluster below the approximately 650-donor mean for N-insertions.

Germline V gene sequence: CDR1 SEHNR, CDR2 FQNEAQ (reference sequence). J gave up 9 bases and V 2 bases, and 7 bases lay outside the gene matches. This CDR3 contains 15 residues. PCR was performed using 60 Vbeta and 13 Jbeta primers. Generated by immunoSEQ multiplex PCR, the TCRdb table keeps only in-frame clones and is missing some. The data hold about 120,000 clones, with 50% to 80% observed a single time. The rearrangement joins TRBV7-9 to TRBJ2-1; TRBD2 matches at 10 bases. The clonotype was recovered from a woman between 35 and 50 years old in good health and CMV-seropositive. Sequencing was carried out using PBMCs. The CDR3 DNA follows: TGTGCCAGCAGCTTAACTAGCGGGATAGGAAGTGAGCAGTTCTTC. This sequence encodes CASSLTSGIGSEQFF.